The entry below gives a single TCR beta chain sequence along with its context. This record comes from a study of CD8+ T cells in alopecia areata. Trimming cost V 3 bases and J 11 bases, with 10 bases left between them. This CDR3 is built from 11 residues. CDR1 MGHDK and CDR2 SYGVNS come from the germline V gene. In each case, RNA was isolated and then reverse transcribed into cDNA as the sequencing template. Sequencing used immunoSEQ multiplex PCR; TCRdb keeps in-frame clones, though not all of them. Of 95,000 to 150,000 clones in the sample, over 60% are singletons; the top ten hold approximately 5.1%. The treatment: oral pan-JAK inhibitor, 5-10 mg twice daily.

Sequencing was performed on CD4+ T cells sorted from blood, taken at week 4, from a patient treated with tofacitinib. This receptor was taken from a human donor with alopecia areata. This chain joins TRBV25-1 and TRBJ1-1; D gene uncertain. Here the CDR3 DNA reads TGTGCCAGCAGTGATAGAGGGAACGCTTTCTTT. Its protein is CASSDRGNAFF.